The source of this T cell receptor (beta chain) is a study of blood T cells in healthy people across ages. For the second PCR, which ran for 7 to 11 cycles, a sample-barcoded 5' primer and a J-beta primer mix were used. TCRdb used MiXCR to reprocess the 5' RACE reads, holding one entry per CDR3 protein. This table holds around 2 million distinct CDR3 sequences, approximately 39% found once. Germline values: CDR1 SGHRS, CDR2 YFSETQ. The V and J ends lost 0 bases and 4 bases respectively, with 10 bases between them. The CDR3 contains 14 residues. Staff drew around 10 milliliters of peripheral blood from each donor.

The gene calls are TRBV5-1 and TRBJ1-2; TRBD1 might be the D (5 bases). This clonotype was sampled from a human donor in good health. Material: blood. CDR3 region: CASSLAGIGYGYTF. CDR3 bases: TGCGCCAGCAGCTTGGCAGGGATTGGCTATGGCTACACCTTC.